This T cell receptor beta chain was captured by sequencing in a study of OX40 agonist ivuxolimab in advanced cancers. This table comes from immunoSEQ multiplex PCR, and its TCRdb copy is limited to in-frame clones, with some not included. The sample records roughly 23,000 clones, less than 90% being singletons. On this clone itself: What it binds is unknown.

Findings and limits, study-wide: Doses of 0.1 to 3.0 mg/kg were accompanied by clonal expansion of CD4+ and CD8+ blood T cells by week 6. Expanded peripheral T cell antigen specificity was not determined.

Sequenced here: CD4+ or CD8+ T cells sorted from blood, sampled in a trial of the OX40 agonist ivuxolimab. The receptor's source is an adult with an advanced solid tumor such as melanoma, head and neck, liver or kidney cancer.

The CDR3 protein is CASSYSRLAGGDTQYF. The CDR3 coding sequence is TGTGCCAGCAGTTACTCTAGACTAGCGGGGGGAGATACGCAGTATTTT. V usage is TRBV6-5 and J usage is TRBJ2-3, with 13 positions matching TRBD2. V shed 0 bases and J 5 bases; nucleotides not matched to a gene: 2. The CDR3 is 16 residues long. CDR1 and CDR2 (germline): MNHEY, SVGAGI.